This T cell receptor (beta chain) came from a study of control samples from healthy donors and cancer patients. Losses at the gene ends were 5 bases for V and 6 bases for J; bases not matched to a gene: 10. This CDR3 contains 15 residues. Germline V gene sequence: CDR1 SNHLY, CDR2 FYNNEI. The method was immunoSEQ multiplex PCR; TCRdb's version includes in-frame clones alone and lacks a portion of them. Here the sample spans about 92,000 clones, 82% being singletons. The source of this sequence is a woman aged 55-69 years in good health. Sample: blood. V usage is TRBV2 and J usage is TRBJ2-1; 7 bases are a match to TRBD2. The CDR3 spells CASSQTSLRSNEQFF. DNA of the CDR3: TGTGCCAGCAGTCAGACTAGCCTTAGGAGCAATGAGCAGTTCTTC.